Listed below are T cell receptor beta chains from one sample, sequenced in a study of technical replicates of blood from a few donors. Some clones are missing from TCRdb's copy, which holds only in-frame ones; the method was immunoSEQ multiplex PCR. There are more than 60,000 clones in the sample; 85% to 90% occur only once, and more than 4% lies in the top ten. The sample taken for sequencing was PBMCs. These TCRs come from a human donor in good health. Some clones in this sample may be carry-over from other donors' samples. CDR3s include the opening cysteine and the closing phenylalanine or tryptophan. The D gene is left open where the match is weak. Some rows have no size entry. The others give once, few or many, or a class for an expanded clone.

size: -
J: TRBJ2-3
D: -
V: TRBV4-3
CDR3: CASSQVNYRADTQYF
DNA: TGCGCCAGCAGCCAAGTGAACTACAGGGCAGATACGCAGTATTTT

size: -
J: TRBJ2-1
D: TRBD1
V: TRBV5-6
CDR3: CASSFGDRQNNEQFF
DNA: TGTGCCAGCAGCTTCGGGGACAGGCAGAACAATGAGCAGTTCTTC

size: -
J: TRBJ2-7
D: -
V: TRBV29-1
CDR3: CSAYAGEATAYEQYF
DNA: TGCAGCGCTTACGCTGGGGAGGCCACAGCCTACGAGCAGTACTTC

size: -
J: TRBJ2-2
D: TRBD2
V: TRBV13
CDR3: CASSFQRGLTGELFF
DNA: TGTGCCAGCAGCTTCCAGCGGGGGTTAACCGGGGAGCTGTTTTTT

size: -
J: TRBJ1-3
D: TRBD1
V: TRBV6-5
CDR3: CASSQGAGGNTIYF
DNA: TGTGCCAGCAGCCAGGGGGCAGGTGGAAACACCATATATTTT

size: few
J: TRBJ2-7
D: TRBD1
V: TRBV5-6
CDR3: CASSLVGTGVGEQYF
DNA: TGTGCCAGCAGCTTGGTCGGGACAGGGGTAGGAGAGCAGTACTTC

size: -
J: TRBJ2-1
D: TRBD1
V: TRBV7-2
CDR3: CASSGGQVAYNEQFF
DNA: TGTGCCAGCAGCGGGGGACAGGTTGCTTACAATGAGCAGTTCTTC

size: once
J: TRBJ2-3
D: -
V: TRBV29-1
CDR3: CSVEDPGRGWDTQYF
DNA: TGCAGCGTTGAAGATCCAGGGAGGGGGTGGGATACGCAGTATTTT

size: -
J: TRBJ1-3
D: -
V: TRBV4-1
CDR3: CASSQGQAGSGNTIYF
DNA: TGCGCCAGCAGCCAAGGACAGGCGGGCTCTGGAAACACCATATATTTT

size: -
J: TRBJ2-2
D: TRBD1
V: TRBV19
CDR3: CASRSLGGQGALSNTGELFF
DNA: TGTGCCAGTAGATCACTTGGGGGACAGGGGGCTCTTTCGAACACCGGGGAGCTGTTTTTT

size: -
J: TRBJ2-3
D: TRBD2
V: TRBV18
CDR3: CASSPPPYSGSPDTQYF
DNA: TGTGCCAGCTCACCACCCCCTTATAGCGGGAGCCCCGATACGCAGTATTTT

size: -
J: TRBJ2-4
D: TRBD1
V: TRBV7-9
CDR3: CASSGDRAKNIQYF
DNA: TGTGCCAGCAGCGGGGACAGAGCCAAAAACATTCAGTACTTC

size: -
J: TRBJ2-5
D: -
V: TRBV6-5
CDR3: CASSSQRRGETQYF
DNA: TGTGCCAGCAGTTCTCAGCGTAGAGGCGAGACCCAGTACTTC

size: -
J: TRBJ1-6
D: TRBD1
V: TRBV27
CDR3: CASSWTGISPLHF
DNA: TGTGCCAGCAGTTGGACAGGGATTTCACCCCTCCACTTT

size: -
J: TRBJ2-4
D: -
V: TRBV4-1
CDR3: CASSQVVVAKNIQYF
DNA: TGCGCCAGCAGCCAAGTAGTGGTAGCCAAAAACATTCAGTACTTC

size: -
J: TRBJ2-1
D: TRBD2
V: TRBV19
CDR3: CASSKRGGPNEQFF
DNA: TGTGCCAGTAGTAAGCGGGGGGGCCCCAATGAGCAGTTCTTC

size: -
J: TRBJ2-2
D: -
V: TRBV14
CDR3: CASSQVQGRAGELFF
DNA: TGTGCCAGCAGCCAAGTACAGGGAAGGGCCGGGGAGCTGTTTTTT

size: -
J: TRBJ2-7
D: -
V: TRBV7-9
CDR3: CASSLSREPFGEQYF
DNA: TGTGCCAGCAGCTTATCACGGGAACCCTTTGGCGAGCAGTACTTC

size: -
J: TRBJ2-7
D: -
V: TRBV5-5
CDR3: CASSQQGVYEQYF
DNA: TGTGCCAGCAGCCAACAAGGAGTCTACGAGCAGTACTTC

size: -
J: TRBJ1-3
D: -
V: TRBV2
CDR3: CASSGALSSGNTIYF
DNA: TGTGCCAGCAGTGGGGCGTTGTCCTCTGGAAACACCATATATTTT

size: -
J: TRBJ1-2
D: -
V: TRBV30
CDR3: CACGIPYGYTF
DNA: TGTGCCTGCGGGATTCCCTATGGCTACACCTTC

size: -
J: TRBJ1-1
D: -
V: TRBV9
CDR3: CASSVGTTTEAFF
DNA: TGTGCCAGCAGCGTGGGGACAACGACTGAAGCTTTCTTT

size: -
J: TRBJ2-1
D: -
V: TRBV6-5
CDR3: CASTKGAWGNEQFF
DNA: TGTGCCAGCACCAAGGGAGCTTGGGGCAATGAGCAGTTCTTC

size: -
J: TRBJ2-2
D: -
V: TRBV2
CDR3: CASRREAGELFF
DNA: TGTGCCAGCAGGAGGGAGGCCGGGGAGCTGTTTTTT

size: -
J: TRBJ2-2
D: TRBD1
V: TRBV11-3
CDR3: CASSSNLGQSTGELFF
DNA: TGTGCCAGCAGCTCAAATTTGGGACAGTCAACCGGGGAGCTGTTTTTT